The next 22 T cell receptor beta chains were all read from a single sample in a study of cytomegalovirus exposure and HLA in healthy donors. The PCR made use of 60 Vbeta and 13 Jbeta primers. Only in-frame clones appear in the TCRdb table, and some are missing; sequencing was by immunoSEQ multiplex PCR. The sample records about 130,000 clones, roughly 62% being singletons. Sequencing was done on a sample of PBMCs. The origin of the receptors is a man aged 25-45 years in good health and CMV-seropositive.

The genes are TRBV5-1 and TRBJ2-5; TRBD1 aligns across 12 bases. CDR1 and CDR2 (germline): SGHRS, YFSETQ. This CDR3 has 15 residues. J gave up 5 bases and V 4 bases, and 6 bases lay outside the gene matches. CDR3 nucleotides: TGCGCCAGCAGCACCGGGACAGGGGGCTGGGAGACCCAGTACTTC. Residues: CASSTGTGGWETQYF.

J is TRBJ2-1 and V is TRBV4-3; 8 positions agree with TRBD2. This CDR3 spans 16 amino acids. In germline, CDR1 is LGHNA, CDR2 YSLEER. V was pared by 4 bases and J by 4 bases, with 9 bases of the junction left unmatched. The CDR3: CASSLLAGRRYNEQFF. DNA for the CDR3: TGCGCCAGCAGCCTGTTAGCGGGGAGAAGATACAATGAGCAGTTCTTC.

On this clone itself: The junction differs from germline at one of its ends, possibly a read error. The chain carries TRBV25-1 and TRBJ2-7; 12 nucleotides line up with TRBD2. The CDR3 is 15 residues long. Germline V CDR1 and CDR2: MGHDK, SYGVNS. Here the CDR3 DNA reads TGTGCCAGACCTCCCCGGGACAAGGGACTAGCGGGCGCTGAATTC. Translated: CARPPRDKGLAGAEF.

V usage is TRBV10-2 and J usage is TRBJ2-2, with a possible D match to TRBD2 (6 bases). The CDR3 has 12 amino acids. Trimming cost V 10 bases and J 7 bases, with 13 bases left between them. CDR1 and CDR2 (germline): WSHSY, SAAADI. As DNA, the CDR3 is TGCGCCACCAACGGGGGTGGCGGGGAGCTGTTTTTT. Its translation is CATNGGGGELFF.

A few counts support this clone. The CDR3 DNA follows: TGTGCCAGCAGCTTACGACCTAGCGGACTCTCCTACGAGCAGTACTTC. Protein sequence: CASSLRPSGLSYEQYF. This rearrangement joins TRBV11-3 to TRBJ2-7, with 7 bases lining up with TRBD2. V trimming: 2 bases; J trimming: 0 bases; junction bases outside the gene matches: 7. The CDR3 is 16 residues long. Per the germline V gene, CDR1 is SGHNT and CDR2 is YENEEA.

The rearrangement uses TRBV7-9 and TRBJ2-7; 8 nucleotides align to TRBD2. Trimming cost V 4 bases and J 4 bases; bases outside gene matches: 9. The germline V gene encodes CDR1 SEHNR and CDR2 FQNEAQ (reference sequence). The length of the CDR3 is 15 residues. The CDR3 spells CASSSISGMEYEQYF. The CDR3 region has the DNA TGTGCCAGCAGCTCCATTAGCGGGATGGAGTACGAGCAGTACTTC.

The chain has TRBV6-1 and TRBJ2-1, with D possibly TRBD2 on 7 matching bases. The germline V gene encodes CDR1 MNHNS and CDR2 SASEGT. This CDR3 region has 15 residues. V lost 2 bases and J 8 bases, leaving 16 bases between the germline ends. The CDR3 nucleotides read TGTGCCAGCAGTGAAATAGGGGGGGCGATCTATGAGCAGTTCTTC. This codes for CASSEIGGAIYEQFF.

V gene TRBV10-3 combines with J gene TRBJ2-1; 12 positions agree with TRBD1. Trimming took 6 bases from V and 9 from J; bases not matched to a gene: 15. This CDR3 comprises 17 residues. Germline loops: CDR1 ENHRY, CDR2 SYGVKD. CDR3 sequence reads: CAISYRRPGQGAGEQFF. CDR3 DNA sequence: TGTGCCATCAGCTACCGAAGACCGGGACAGGGGGCAGGTGAGCAGTTCTTC.

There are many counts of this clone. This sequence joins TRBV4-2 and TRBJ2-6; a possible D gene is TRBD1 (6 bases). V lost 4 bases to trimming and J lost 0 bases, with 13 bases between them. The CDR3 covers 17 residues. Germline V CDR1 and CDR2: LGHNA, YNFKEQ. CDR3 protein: CASSRKGESSGANVLTF. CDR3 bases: TGTGCCAGCAGCCGTAAGGGGGAGAGCTCTGGGGCCAACGTCCTGACTTTC.

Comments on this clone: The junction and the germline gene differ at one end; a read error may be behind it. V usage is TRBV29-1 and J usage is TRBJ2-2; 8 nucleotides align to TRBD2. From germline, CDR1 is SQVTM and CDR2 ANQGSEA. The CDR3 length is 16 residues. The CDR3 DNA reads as TGCAGCGTTGAAGATCCGGGACTAGGATACACCGGGGGGCTGTTTTTT. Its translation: CSVEDPGLGYTGGLFF.

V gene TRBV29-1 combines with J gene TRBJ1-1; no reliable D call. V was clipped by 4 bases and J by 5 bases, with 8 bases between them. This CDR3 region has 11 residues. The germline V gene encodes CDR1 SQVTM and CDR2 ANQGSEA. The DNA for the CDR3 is TGCAGCGTTGCTCGGGTTACTGAAGCTTTCTTT. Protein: CSVARVTEAFF.

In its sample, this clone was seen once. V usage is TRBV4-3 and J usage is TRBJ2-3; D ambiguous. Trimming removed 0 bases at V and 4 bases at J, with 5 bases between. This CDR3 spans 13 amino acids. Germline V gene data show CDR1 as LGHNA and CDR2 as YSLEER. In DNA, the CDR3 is TGCGCCAGCAGCCAAGATCAGGCAGATACGCAGTATTTT. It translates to CASSQDQADTQYF.

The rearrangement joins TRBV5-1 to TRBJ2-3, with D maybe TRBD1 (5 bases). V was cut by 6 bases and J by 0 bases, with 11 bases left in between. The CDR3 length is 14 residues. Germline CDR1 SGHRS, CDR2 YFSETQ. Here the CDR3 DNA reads TGCGCCAGCATGGTCAGGGCTAGCACAGATACGCAGTATTTT. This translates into CASMVRASTDTQYF.

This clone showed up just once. The CDR3 DNA reads as TGCGCCAGCAGCCCACCTCGAGCCAGCGGGATTGCAGATACGCAGTATTTT. As protein: CASSPPRASGIADTQYF. The genes are TRBV5-1 and TRBJ2-3, with TRBD2 matching 7 bases. Germline-derived CDR1 and CDR2 are SGHRS and YFSETQ. With 4 bases clipped from V and 4 bases from J, the junction kept 15 bases outside the gene matches. CDR3 length: 17 amino acids.

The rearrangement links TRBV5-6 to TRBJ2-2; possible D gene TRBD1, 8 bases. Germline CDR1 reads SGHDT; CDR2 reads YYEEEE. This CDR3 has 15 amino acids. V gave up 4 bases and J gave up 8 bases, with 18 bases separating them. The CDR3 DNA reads TGTGCCAGCAGCGTCGGACAGGGAGGGCCTGGGGAGCTGTTTTTT. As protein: CASSVGQGGPGELFF. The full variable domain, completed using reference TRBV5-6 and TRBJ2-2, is DAGVTQSPTHLIKTRGQQVTLRCSPKSGHDTVSWYQQALGQGPQFIFQYYEEEERQRGNFPDRFSGHQFPNYSSELNVNALLLGDSALYLCASSVGQGGPGELFFGEGSRLTVL.

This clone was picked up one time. CDR3 protein: CASSYGQGTFSSTDTQYF. DNA for the CDR3: TGCGCCAGCAGCTACGGACAGGGGACCTTCTCTAGCACAGATACGCAGTATTTT. V usage is TRBV5-1 and J usage is TRBJ2-3; 9 nucleotides line up with TRBD1. The ends lost 3 bases at V and 0 bases at J; junction bases unmatched: 11. Germline CDR1 reads SGHRS; CDR2 reads YFSETQ. The CDR3 extends over 18 amino acids.

The CDR3 DNA follows: TGTGCCAGCAGCTTAGGGGCCGATAATTCACCCCTCCACTTT. Translation gives CASSLGADNSPLHF. V gene TRBV7-9 combines with J gene TRBJ1-6; D is ambiguous. The germline V gene has CDR1 SEHNR and CDR2 FQNEAQ (reference sequence). V lost 1 base and J lost 5, with 6 bases in between. The CDR3 is 14 amino acids. Based on the CDR3 plus reference TRBV7-9 and TRBJ1-6, the full variable domain is DTGVSQNPRHKITKRGQNVTFRCDPISEHNRLYWYRQTLGQGPEFLTYFQNEAQLEKSRLLSDRFSAERPKGSFSTLEIQRTEQGDSAMYLCASSLGADNSPLHFGNGTRLTVT.

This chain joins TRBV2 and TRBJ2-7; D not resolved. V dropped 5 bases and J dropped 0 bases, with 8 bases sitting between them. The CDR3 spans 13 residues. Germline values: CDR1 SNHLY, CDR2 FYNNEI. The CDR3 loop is CASSRQDSYEQYF. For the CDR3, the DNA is TGTGCCAGCAGTCGGCAGGACTCCTACGAGCAGTACTTC.

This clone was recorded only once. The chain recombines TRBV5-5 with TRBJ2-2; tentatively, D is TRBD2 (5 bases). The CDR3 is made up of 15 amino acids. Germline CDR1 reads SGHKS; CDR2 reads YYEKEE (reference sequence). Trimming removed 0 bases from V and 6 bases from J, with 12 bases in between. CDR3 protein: CASSLVASPPGELFF. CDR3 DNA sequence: TGTGCCAGCAGCTTGGTGGCTAGCCCCCCCGGGGAGCTGTTTTTT.

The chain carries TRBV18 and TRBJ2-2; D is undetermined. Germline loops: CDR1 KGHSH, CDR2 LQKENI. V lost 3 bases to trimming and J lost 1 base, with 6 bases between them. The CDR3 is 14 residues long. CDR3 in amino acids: CASSPSGNTGELFF. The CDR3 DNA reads TGTGCCAGCTCACCTTCGGGGAACACCGGGGAGCTGTTTTTT.

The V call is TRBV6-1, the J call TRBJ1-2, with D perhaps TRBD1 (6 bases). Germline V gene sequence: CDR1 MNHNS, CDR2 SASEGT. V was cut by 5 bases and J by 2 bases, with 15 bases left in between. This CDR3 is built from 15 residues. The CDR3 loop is CASSPQRTANYGYTF. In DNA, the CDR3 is TGTGCCAGCAGTCCCCAAAGGACAGCCAACTATGGCTACACCTTC.

CDR3 protein: CASSRRAGPSGNTIYF. The CDR3 bases are TGTGCCAGCAGCCGCCGGGCGGGCCCCTCTGGAAACACCATATATTTT. The rearrangement uses TRBV7-2 and TRBJ1-3; D unclear. The germline V gene encodes CDR1 SGHTA and CDR2 FQGNSA. With 5 bases removed from V and 0 bases from J, the gap between germline ends came to 14 bases. This CDR3 contains 16 residues.